This T cell receptor (beta chain) emerged from a study of T cells in localized non-small cell lung cancer. Study conclusions and caveats: With higher T cell density in blood came longer overall survival.

Note on this clone: What it recognizes is unknown.

Profiling relied on immunoSEQ multiplex PCR, and the TCRdb table lists in-frame clones only, not all of them. The data show tens of thousands of clones, with 85% to 95% seen just once and around 7% held by the top ten. Germline V CDR1 and CDR2: ENHRY, SYGVKD. Trimming shortened V by 6 bases and J by 0 bases, and 8 bases separated the two germline ends. The CDR3 totals 14 residues. The receptor's source is a female donor aged 60 or older with stage I lung adenocarcinoma. The J gene is TRBJ2-2, the V gene TRBV10-3; the D gene is possibly TRBD1 (5 bases). The sequencing here drew on peripheral blood, taken before any cancer treatment. The CDR3 here is CAIRRQSNTGELFF. CDR3 sequence (DNA): TGTGCCATCAGGCGACAGTCGAACACCGGGGAGCTGTTTTTT.